These T cell receptor beta chains were read from a single sample in a study of shared clonotypes between healthy human individuals. Profiling relied on immunoSEQ multiplex PCR, and the TCRdb table lists in-frame clones only, not all of them. The top ten hold 10% to 15% of the sample, which has some 510,000 clones, more than 65% seen once. The sample comprised PBMCs. The source of these receptors is a woman in her forties in good health. Some clones in this sample may be carry-over from other donors' samples. CDR3s include the opening cysteine and the closing phenylalanine or tryptophan. D genes are given only for firm matches. Size tells how often a clone was seen (once, few, many) or the class of an expanded clone, and some rows leave it out.

>TRBJ2-1|.|few|TRBV6-4
TGTGCCTCGAGGTCGAGCGGTCCTTCAGATGAGCAGTTCTTC
CASRSSGPSDEQFF
>TRBJ2-1|TRBD2|.|TRBV18
TGTGCCAGCTCAATCGAAAAGCTAGCGGGAGATGAGCAGTTCTTC
CASSIEKLAGDEQFF
>TRBJ2-2|.|.|TRBV2
TGTGCCAGCAAGGTCGCGGCAAACACCGGGGAGCTGTTTTTT
CASKVAANTGELFF
>TRBJ2-1|.|.|TRBV6-1
TGTGCCAGCACCCAAGGTCTAGCGAGGGGCAATGAGCAGTTCTTC
CASTQGLARGNEQFF
>TRBJ2-3|TRBD2|.|TRBV7-9
TGTGCCAGCAGCGGCACATTGGCGGGAGGGACAGATACGCAGTATTTT
CASSGTLAGGTDTQYF
>TRBJ2-7|TRBD2|.|TRBV7-9
TGTGCCAGCAGCTCTAGCTTGGGACTAGCGGGAGTCTACGAGCAGTACTTC
CASSSSLGLAGVYEQYF
>TRBJ2-3|.|.|TRBV9
TGTGCCAGCAGCACCCACGGGTTCGCCCTCACAGATACGCAGTATTTT
CASSTHGFALTDTQYF
>TRBJ2-5|.|.|TRBV28
TGTGCCAGCAGCGCTTCCCTAGAGACCCAGTACTTC
CASSASLETQYF
>TRBJ2-1|TRBD2|.|TRBV5-1
TGCGCCAGCAGCTTAGCGGGAGAGGGCAATGAGCAGTTCTTC
CASSLAGEGNEQFF
>TRBJ2-7|TRBD2|.|TRBV27
TGTGCCAGCAGTTCTCCCGGGGGGTCCTACGAGCAGTACTTC
CASSSPGGSYEQYF
>TRBJ2-3|TRBD2|.|TRBV27
TGTGCCAGCAGTTCTCTGGGTGGTAGCGGGAGAGGTCGTGTCGATACGCAGTATTTT
CASSSLGGSGRGRVDTQYF
>TRBJ2-2|TRBD2|.|TRBV29-1
TGCAGCGTTTTTGGTCTAGCGGGGCGAGCCTCTGGGGAGCTGTTTTTT
CSVFGLAGRASGELFF
>TRBJ2-7|.|.|TRBV6-1
TGTGCCAGCACTTTCGAGGGAGGTTCCTACGAGCAGTACTTC
CASTFEGGSYEQYF
>TRBJ1-5|TRBD1|.|TRBV19
TGTGCCAGTAGTACCAGGGGGAGAAGCAATCAGCCCCAGCATTTT
CASSTRGRSNQPQHF
>TRBJ2-2|.|.|TRBV6-5
TGTGCCAGCAGAGAACAGGGAGCCGCCGGGGAGCTGTTTTTT
CASREQGAAGELFF
>TRBJ2-2|.|.|TRBV5-5
TGTGCCAGCAGCCCGGGGGCGATGGCGAACACCGGGGAGCTGTTTTTT
CASSPGAMANTGELFF
>TRBJ2-2|.|.|TRBV28
TGTGCCAGCAGTTTACGCGGGGAGCTGTTTTTT
CASSLRGELFF
>TRBJ1-5|.|few|TRBV7-2
TGTGCCAGCAGCTCCACCGGCGGCAGGAGCAATCAGCCCCAGCATTTT
CASSSTGGRSNQPQHF
>TRBJ2-1|.|.|TRBV18
TGTGCCAGCTCACCGAAGACAGGACCCTACAATGAGCAGTTCTTC
CASSPKTGPYNEQFF
>TRBJ2-1|.|few|TRBV27
TGTGCCAGCAGTGCCAATCCGAAGGGCAATGAGCAGTTCTTC
CASSANPKGNEQFF
>TRBJ2-1|.|.|TRBV4-2
TGTGCCAGCAGCCGCAGGGAAGCTGGCTCCTACAATGAGCAGTTCTTC
CASSRREAGSYNEQFF
>TRBJ2-2|.|.|TRBV4-2
TGTGCCAGCAGCCAAGATGAGGCAGCGGCGGGCACCGGGGAGCTGTTTTTT
CASSQDEAAAGTGELFF
>TRBJ1-4|.|.|TRBV6-6
TGTGCCAGCAGTAGACAGGAAAAACTGTTTTTT
CASSRQEKLFF
>TRBJ1-1|.|.|TRBV29-1
TGCAGCGTCAAAGGGGGTGCTAGAGTCACTGAAGCTTTCTTT
CSVKGGARVTEAFF
>TRBJ1-3|.|.|TRBV15
TGTGCCACCAGCAGAGAGGTGGGGATGTCTGGAAACACCATATATTTT
CATSREVGMSGNTIYF
>TRBJ2-6|TRBD1|once|TRBV5-1
TGCGCCAGCAGCTCGGCAGGGGGCACGTATGGGGCCAACGTCCTGACTTTC
CASSSAGGTYGANVLTF
>TRBJ2-7|TRBD1|.|TRBV6-5
TGTGCCAGCAGTTCTCGGACAGGCCAGGGCTACGAGCAGTACTTC
CASSSRTGQGYEQYF
>TRBJ2-5|.|.|TRBV7-7
TGTGCCAGCAGCTTAGGCAGGGACCAAGAGACCCAGTACTTC
CASSLGRDQETQYF
>TRBJ2-5|TRBD2|few|TRBV25-1
TGTGCCAGCAGGAGCGGGGGCCAAGAGACCCAGTACTTC
CASRSGGQETQYF
>TRBJ2-5|TRBD2|.|TRBV5-1
TGCGCCAGCAGCTTGGGACTAGCGGGGATCCAAGAGACCCAGTACTTC
CASSLGLAGIQETQYF
>TRBJ2-2|TRBD2|.|TRBV4-2
TGTGCCAGCAGCCAAGAAGGGGGCGGACTAGCGGGAGACGGGACCGGGGAGCTGTTTTTT
CASSQEGGGLAGDGTGELFF
>TRBJ2-3|.|.|TRBV5-8
TGTGCCAGCAGCTTGTCCAGGGGAGGAGGTCGCCACACAGATACGCAGTATTTT
CASSLSRGGGRHTDTQYF
>TRBJ2-5|.|.|TRBV6-7
TGTGCCAGCAGTCCCCCCCCCGGCGAAGAGACCCAGTACTTC
CASSPPPGEETQYF
>TRBJ1-3|.|.|TRBV11-3
TGTGCCAGCAGCTTAGCTTGCCACTCTGGAAACACCATATATTTT
CASSLACHSGNTIYF
>TRBJ2-3|.|.|TRBV19
TGTGCCAGTAGTTCGGGAGATACGCAGTATTTT
CASSSGDTQYF
>TRBJ2-7|TRBD2|.|TRBV15
TGTGCCACCAGCGGGGGACTAGCGGGAACCTACGAGCAGTACTTC
CATSGGLAGTYEQYF
>TRBJ2-5|TRBD1|few|TRBV5-1
TGCGCCAGCAGCTTGGCTGGACAGGGGCGACAAGAGACCCAGTACTTC
CASSLAGQGRQETQYF
>TRBJ1-1|.|.|TRBV7-9
TGTGCCAGCAGCCCCCGACAGAGAAACACTGAAGCTTTCTTT
CASSPRQRNTEAFF
>TRBJ2-1|TRBD2|.|TRBV7-3
TGTGCCAGCAGTTCGGGACTAGCTGTCGATGAGCAGTTCTTC
CASSSGLAVDEQFF
>TRBJ2-3|TRBD2|.|TRBV30
TGTGCCTGGCTAGCGGACCGCACAGATACGCAGTATTTT
CAWLADRTDTQYF
>TRBJ2-7|TRBD2|few|TRBV19
TGTGCCAGTAGCCCCCTCGCTCGGACTAGCGAATACGAGCAGTACTTC
CASSPLARTSEYEQYF
>TRBJ2-5|.|.|TRBV29-1
TGCAGCGCCGGCCAGGAGCCGCTGGAGACCCAGTACTTC
CSAGQEPLETQYF
>TRBJ1-5|TRBD1|.|TRBV2
TGTGCCAGCAATATAGGGGGCGGTCAGCCCCAGCATTTT
CASNIGGGQPQHF
>TRBJ2-2|.|.|TRBV7-6
TGTGCCAGCAGCCGGCCCGCCGGGGAGCTGTTTTTT
CASSRPAGELFF
>TRBJ2-4|.|.|TRBV5-4
TGTGCCAGCAGCTTGGTTGTAGCCAAAAACATTCAGTACTTC
CASSLVVAKNIQYF
>TRBJ1-1|.|once|TRBV27
TGTGCCAGCAGTTCGTCCCAGATGGGCACTGAAGCTTTCTTT
CASSSSQMGTEAFF
>TRBJ1-1|TRBD1|.|TRBV29-1
TGCAGCTTAGGGACAGACATGAACACTGAAGCTTTCTTT
CSLGTDMNTEAFF